This T cell receptor (beta chain) was found in a study of CD8+ T cells in alopecia areata. Overall study context: The duration of tofacitinib was 6 to 18 months, with 6 months off drug afterward. The study's findings and limits: Scalp samples also contribute reads from the resident alphabeta T cells found in normal skin. Unlike in mice, where it was clearer, TCR sharing across patients was less clear, possibly HLA-related.

Trimming shortened V by 1 base and J by 7 bases, and 8 bases separated the two germline ends. This CDR3 contains 12 residues. The germline CDR1 and CDR2 sequences are PRHDT and FYEKMQ (reference sequence). In each case, RNA was isolated and then reverse transcribed into cDNA as the sequencing template. Sequenced by immunoSEQ multiplex PCR; TCRdb stores in-frame clones only, minus some. The data contain 250,000 or so clones, roughly two thirds of them seen just once; the ten biggest clones take up 1% to 1.5%. Notes on this clone: Its antigen is not identified.

This material consisted of CD4+ T cells sorted from blood, taken at week 0. The gene calls are TRBV13 and TRBJ2-7; D gene ambiguous. The sequence was obtained from a human donor with alopecia areata. The CDR3: CASSLAIAEQYF. For the CDR3, the DNA is TGTGCCAGCAGCTTAGCGATAGCTGAGCAGTACTTC.